This T cell receptor beta chain was identified during a study of blood T cell repertoires in COVID-19. For the study at large: T cells, B-cell-depleted T cells, or PBMCs supplied cDNA or gDNA.

Some clones are missing from TCRdb's copy, which holds only in-frame ones; the method was immunoSEQ multiplex PCR. This table has roughly 250,000 clones, just over 90% appearing once. V lost 1 base to trimming and J lost 0 bases, with 13 bases between them. This CDR3 has 17 residues. Germline V CDR1 and CDR2: LGHDT, YNNKEL (reference sequence). In assigning cohorts, the study relied on participant-reported clinical history. The TCR was taken from a woman in her 40s with acute COVID-19. Specimen: PBMCs or T cells enriched from blood (not recorded which). This chain joins TRBV3-1 (or the pseudogene TRBV3-2) and TRBJ1-3; D gene unclear. CDR3 region: CASSQGPGGYSGNTIYF. The CDR3 region has the DNA TGTGCCAGCAGCCAAGGGCCCGGAGGCTACTCTGGAAACACCATATATTTT.